Each of the 23 T cell receptor beta chains below was sequenced from the same sample in a study of cytomegalovirus exposure and HLA in healthy donors. The PCR was carried out with 60 Vbeta primers and 13 Jbeta primers. Assay used: immunoSEQ multiplex PCR; TCRdb lists only in-frame clones, some missing. The sample carries approximately 150,000 clones, 60% to 80% recorded once. Material: PBMCs. These receptors originate from a male donor in good health and CMV-seronegative.

The rearrangement joins TRBV27 to TRBJ1-4; D is undetermined. The CDR3 has 15 residues. Germline V gene sequence: CDR1 MNHEY, CDR2 SMNVEV (reference sequence). Trimming left V 1 base short and J 4 bases short, with 10 bases between. The CDR3: CASSLYGRYNEKLFF. In DNA, the CDR3 is TGTGCCAGCAGTTTATATGGCCGTTATAATGAAAAACTGTTTTTT. Looking up the rest from reference TRBV27 and TRBJ1-4 gives the full variable domain: EAQVTQNPRYLITVTGKKLTVTCSQNMNHEYMSWYRQDPGLGLRQIYYSMNVEVTDKGDVPEGYKVSRKEKRNFPLILESPSPNQTSLYFCASSLYGRYNEKLFFGSGTQLSVL.

V usage is TRBV4-3 and J usage is TRBJ1-2, with 7 bases that match TRBD1. Germline CDR1 LGHNA, CDR2 YSLEER. The length of the CDR3 is 14 residues. The junction had 4 bases not matched to a gene; V was cut back by 0 bases and J by 6 bases. The CDR3, as DNA: TGCGCCAGCAGCCAAGAGACAGGGAAGGATGGCTACACCTTC. The encoded protein is CASSQETGKDGYTF.

This clone was recorded only once. The chain is built from TRBV14 and TRBJ2-7, with 13 bases lining up with TRBD2. The V gene's germline CDR1 is SGHDN and CDR2 FVKESK. The CDR3 contains 16 residues. The V and J ends lost 3 bases and 4 bases, in that order; junction bases with no gene match: 6. The DNA of the CDR3 is TGTGCCAGCAGCCATCCCGAGACTAGCGGGAGGTACGAGCAGTACTTC. The encoded protein is CASSHPETSGRYEQYF.

V usage is TRBV15 and J usage is TRBJ2-7; D remains unclear. The CDR3 loop spans 13 amino acids. Germline V CDR1 and CDR2: LNHNV, YYDKDF (reference sequence). V was shortened by 3 bases and J by 2 bases, with 8 bases between the two germline ends. The CDR3 region has the DNA TGTGCCACCAGCAGGACTCTTACCTACGAGCAGTACTTC. Protein sequence: CATSRTLTYEQYF.

The J gene is TRBJ2-3, the V gene TRBV6-1, with 9 bases aligning to TRBD2. CDR3 size: 16 residues. After removal of 5 bases from V and 2 bases from J, the junction contained 8 bases not matched to a gene. Germline V gene data show CDR1 as MNHNS and CDR2 as SASEGT. The CDR3 is CASSKVAGAFTDTQYF. CDR3 coding DNA: TGTGCCAGCAGTAAAGTAGCGGGAGCGTTCACAGATACGCAGTATTTT.

V is TRBV5-4 and J is TRBJ2-7; 9 bases are a match to TRBD1. This CDR3 comprises 19 residues. Germline V gives CDR1 SGHNT, CDR2 YYREEE (reference sequence). The V segment lost 3 bases and the J segment 0 bases; nucleotides outside the gene matches: 16. CDR3 DNA: TGTGCCAGCAGCTCGTTCTCCGGGACAGGGAAAATTTACTCCTACGAGCAGTACTTC. Protein sequence: CASSSFSGTGKIYSYEQYF.

The genes are TRBV21-1 and TRBJ1-5; whether TRBD1, the table's D call, matches the DNA was not checked. TRBV21-1 is shown as a pseudogene. The CDR3 has 14 residues. The CDR3 DNA follows: TGTGCCAGCAGTGACAGTCGGGTACCTCAGCCCCAGCATTTT. This codes for CASSDSRVPQPQHF.

The rearrangement uses TRBV7-9 and TRBJ2-3, with a weak D call TRBD2 (7 bases). Per the germline V gene, CDR1 is SEHNR and CDR2 is FQNEAQ (reference sequence). The CDR3 consists of 19 residues. The V and J ends lost 5 bases and 3 bases respectively, with 27 bases between them. CDR3: CASSAPARWGRGGTDTQYF. The CDR3 coding sequence is TGTGCCAGCAGCGCCCCTGCCCGTTGGGGGAGGGGGGGAACAGATACGCAGTATTTT.

This sequence joins TRBV5-1 and TRBJ1-6; no definite D call. Germline V lookup: CDR1 SGHRS, CDR2 YFSETQ. The CDR3 has 17 residues. Between the trimmed V and J ends, which lost 4 bases and 0 bases, there was a span of 14 bases. The DNA for the CDR3 is TGCGCCAGCAGCGCAACTTCGGGAAGCTCCTATAATTCACCCCTCCACTTT. Translated: CASSATSGSSYNSPLHF.

The chain employs TRBV9 and TRBJ1-5; the match to TRBD1 covers 10 bases. The CDR3 has 17 residues. Germline V gene lookup returns CDR1 SGDLS and CDR2 YYNGEE. V lost 4 bases and J lost 9; bases outside the gene matches: 16. CDR3 nucleotides: TGTGCCAGCAGCCCTTTCCCGGGACAGGGGAGCGGGGTGCCCCAGCATTTT. This translates into CASSPFPGQGSGVPQHF.

The chain joins TRBV29-1 to TRBJ2-7, with 7 bases matching TRBD1. The CDR3 spans 14 residues. V was clipped by 5 bases and J by 2 bases; unmatched bases: 9. Germline values: CDR1 SQVTM, CDR2 ANQGSEA. The CDR3 loop is CSVQPTGSPYEQYF. Here the CDR3 DNA reads TGCAGCGTTCAACCGACAGGGAGCCCCTACGAGCAGTACTTC.

This chain links TRBV30 with TRBJ2-5; no clear D gene. The CDR3 runs 13 residues. From germline, CDR1 is GTSNPN and CDR2 SVGIG (reference sequence). Trimming took off 2 bases at V and 5 bases at J, with 12 bases between the two ends. The CDR3 loop reads CAWSRGPGETQYF. The CDR3 region has the DNA TGTGCCTGGAGTAGAGGCCCCGGGGAGACCCAGTACTTC.

V is TRBV25-1 and J is TRBJ2-3; TRBD2 aligns across 10 bases. The CDR3 loop spans 17 amino acids. Trimming took 5 bases from V and 2 from J; bases not matched to a gene: 10. Germline CDR1 reads MGHDK; CDR2 reads SYGVNS. DNA of the CDR3: TGTGCCAGCAGTCCGGCTAGCGGGAGAGCCCCCACAGATACGCAGTATTTT. Its translation: CASSPASGRAPTDTQYF.

The chain has TRBV4-1 and TRBJ2-3, with 10 bases identical to TRBD2. Germline V gene lookup returns CDR1 MGHRA and CDR2 YSYEKL. The CDR3 contains 16 residues. V lost 2 bases and J lost 4; bases outside the gene matches: 6. The CDR3 DNA reads as TGCGCCAGCAGCCAATACCAAGCGGGGGGGCCAGATACGCAGTATTTT. Translating gives CASSQYQAGGPDTQYF.

The V call is TRBV6-5, the J call TRBJ2-7; 10 bases fit TRBD1. Per the germline V gene, CDR1 is MNHEY and CDR2 is SVGAGI. The CDR3 has 14 amino acids. The ends lost 2 bases at V and 3 bases at J; junction bases unmatched: 1. Here the CDR3 reads CASSYRDRGYEQYF. CDR3 coding DNA: TGTGCCAGCAGTTACCGGGACAGGGGCTACGAGCAGTACTTC.

The chain uses TRBV6-4 and TRBJ1-2; possible D gene TRBD1, 5 bases. This CDR3 is 14 amino acids long. The germline gives CDR1 MRHNA, CDR2 SNTAGT. Trimming pared 2 bases from V and 9 bases from J, leaving 16 bases between. CDR3 in DNA: TGTGCCAGCAGTGACCAGGGAACTCCCTGGAGCTACACCTTC. Its protein product is CASSDQGTPWSYTF.

In this sample, this clone turned up a few times. CDR3: CASSQAPASTNEKLFF. The CDR3 DNA is TGCGCCAGCAGCCAAGCCCCTGCGTCAACTAATGAAAAACTGTTTTTT. The J gene is TRBJ1-4, the V gene TRBV4-3; D call uncertain. Germline V gene data show CDR1 as LGHNA and CDR2 as YSLEER. Trimming removed 1 base at V and 0 bases at J, with 9 bases between. The CDR3 has 16 residues.

The chain is built from TRBV6-5 and TRBJ1-2; D gene ambiguous. CDR1 MNHEY and CDR2 SVGAGI come from the germline V gene. The V gene lost 0 bases and the J gene lost 8 bases, with 16 bases spanning the gap. The CDR3 spans 15 residues. CDR3 nucleotides: TGTGCCAGCAGTTACTCATTGAGCGGACTGGGGGGCTACACCTTC. It specifies CASSYSLSGLGGYTF.

The chain uses TRBV6-5 and TRBJ2-1; 11 bases are a match to TRBD2. CDR1 and CDR2 from the germline V gene are MNHEY and SVGAGI. The CDR3 is 15 residues long. The junction had 3 bases not matched to a gene; V was cut back by 4 bases and J by 4 bases. In DNA, the CDR3 is TGTGCCAGCAGTTTGACTAGCGGGGATTACAATGAGCAGTTCTTC. This translates into CASSLTSGDYNEQFF.

This clone was seen only a few times. The genes are TRBV9 and TRBJ1-2; 8 bases are a match to TRBD1. CDR3 length: 14 amino acids. Germline assignment: CDR1 SGDLS and CDR2 YYNGEE. V dropped 4 bases and J dropped 4; count of bases not matched to a gene: 6. CDR3 residues: CASSPKTGVYGYTF. As DNA, the CDR3 is TGTGCCAGCAGCCCAAAGACAGGGGTCTATGGCTACACCTTC.

The CDR3 DNA sequence: TGTGCCTGGAGTGTACTCGGGGGACCCTACGAGCAGTACTTC. Amino acid sequence: CAWSVLGGPYEQYF. This chain joins TRBV30 and TRBJ2-7, with TRBD2 as a possible D gene (6 bases). Between the trimmed V and J ends, which lost 0 bases and 2 bases, there was a span of 11 bases. This CDR3 has 14 amino acids. Per the germline V gene, CDR1 is GTSNPN and CDR2 is SVGIG (reference sequence).

The chain links TRBV7-3 to TRBJ2-7, with 12 bases fitting TRBD2. Trimming removed 5 bases from V and 5 bases from J; junction bases left unmatched: 7. CDR1 and CDR2 from the germline V gene are SGHTA and FQGTGA. This CDR3 has 15 amino acids. The CDR3 protein is CASSPRLAGVNEQYF. The CDR3 DNA follows: TGTGCCAGCAGCCCCCGACTAGCGGGGGTAAACGAGCAGTACTTC.

This chain connects TRBV27 to TRBJ1-6; D is possibly TRBD1 (5 bases). The CDR3 has 19 residues. Germline V lookup: CDR1 MNHEY, CDR2 SMNVEV (reference sequence). Trimming cost V 0 bases and J 2 bases, with 17 bases left between them. This chain's CDR3 is CASSLSHPKGNTYNSPLHF. The CDR3 nucleotides are TGTGCCAGCAGTTTATCCCACCCGAAGGGGAATACCTATAATTCACCCCTCCACTTT.